The 5 T cell receptor beta chains listed next were all sequenced from one sample in a study of immune heterogeneity within non-small cell lung tumors. With 32 V and 13 J primers, multiplex PCR amplified the TCR beta CDR3. MiXCR, applied by TCRdb to the multiplex PCR reads, yields one record per CDR3 protein. The sample has tens of thousands of distinct CDR3 sequences, roughly 30% seen once; the top ten hold about 3.8%. Template input was genomic DNA from bulk tumor (around 600 ng per sample). Primary tumors were biopsied several times each, far apart, intraoperatively. Untreated, newly diagnosed non-small cell lung cancer patients underwent curative surgery. What was sequenced was lung tumor tissue. Receptors were obtained from a middle-aged man with non-small cell lung cancer.

The table lists this clonotype with many counts. This chain connects TRBV28 to TRBJ2-3; 11 nucleotides agree with TRBD2. CDR3 size: 16 residues. V was clipped by 2 bases and J by 3 bases; unmatched bases: 4. Germline-derived CDR1 and CDR2 are MDHEN and SYDVKM. The CDR3 bases are TGTGCCAGCAGTTTAGGCCTAGCGGGAGGAACAGATACGCAGTATTTT. This codes for CASSLGLAGGTDTQYF.

The chain carries TRBV7-2 and TRBJ1-1; TRBD1 matches at 9 bases. The CDR3 spans 16 residues. The trim removed 5 bases at V and 6 bases at J, leaving 13 bases unmatched. Germline lookup yields CDR1 SGHTA and CDR2 FQGNSA. The CDR3 bases are TGTGCCAGCAGCGCCGGGACAGGGTGGGGGATCCCTGAAGCTTTCTTT. Its protein is CASSAGTGWGIPEAFF.

The chain links TRBV7-9 to TRBJ2-7, with 14 bases matching TRBD2. This CDR3 region has 21 residues. With 2 bases clipped from V and 5 bases from J, the junction kept 20 bases outside the gene matches. Germline CDR1 and CDR2: SEHNR and FQNEAQ (reference sequence). The CDR3 protein is CASSLIFGGLAGGGERNEQYF. DNA of the CDR3: TGTGCCAGCAGCTTAATTTTTGGAGGACTAGCGGGAGGAGGGGAGCGGAACGAGCAGTACTTC.

This clonotype appeared many times. The J gene is TRBJ2-7, the V gene TRBV12-3 or TRBV12-4; no definite D call. This CDR3 contains 13 residues. V was trimmed by 3 bases and J by 3 bases, leaving 9 bases between them. The CDR3 DNA sequence: TGTGCCAGCAGTTTTCGACGAGACTACGAGCAGTACTTC. Translation: CASSFRRDYEQYF.

A remark on this clonotype: The junction differs from germline at one of its ends, possibly a read error. The chain couples TRBV6-4 to TRBJ2-2; TRBD2 might be the D (6 bases). The CDR3 spans 16 residues. CDR1 and CDR2 from the germline V gene are MRHNA and SNTAGT. The CDR3 loop is CASSDWRAPNTRELFF. In DNA form, the CDR3 reads TGTGCCAGCAGTGACTGGAGGGCCCCGAACACCAGGGAGCTGTTTTTT.